Listed below are T cell receptor beta chains from one sample, sequenced in a study of control samples from healthy donors and cancer patients. Data came from immunoSEQ multiplex PCR; TCRdb stores just in-frame clones and leaves some out. The table shows about 250,000 clones, with over 75% occurring only once. Material: PBMCs. These receptors were taken from a woman aged 55-70 years with lung cancer. Each CDR3 is given with its conserved first and last residue. Each record gives: J gene, V gene, clone size, D gene, CDR3 protein, CDR3 DNA. A D gene is named only where the DNA matches it firmly. Some rows have no size entry. The others give once, few or many, or a class for an expanded clone.

>TRBJ1-2|TRBV7-2|few|-
CASSLIPDYGYTF
TGTGCCAGCAGCCTCATTCCGGACTATGGCTACACCTTC
>TRBJ1-1|TRBV12-3/TRBV12-4|-|-
CAAGTENTEAFF
TGTGCCGCGGGGACCGAGAACACTGAAGCTTTCTTT
>TRBJ1-2|TRBV5-1|-|-
CASSPYTGQGYGYTF
TGCGCCAGCAGCCCTTACACCGGCCAGGGCTATGGCTACACCTTC
>TRBJ2-2|TRBV4-1|-|-
CASSRIVGEGTGELFF
TGCGCCAGCAGCCGTATAGTCGGAGAAGGCACCGGGGAGCTGTTTTTT
>TRBJ2-1|TRBV2|-|-
CASSEYSGSYNEQFF
TGTGCCAGCAGTGAATACTCAGGCTCCTACAATGAGCAGTTCTTC
>TRBJ1-5|TRBV20-1|medium-sized|-
CSASGFLRNQPQHF
TGCAGTGCTAGTGGGTTCCTACGAAATCAGCCCCAGCATTTT
>TRBJ2-7|TRBV29-1|-|-
CSVETGRTYEQYF
TGCAGCGTTGAAACAGGGCGGACCTACGAGCAGTACTTC
>TRBJ2-1|TRBV6-5|-|TRBD1
CASSRTGDFNEQFF
TGTGCCAGCAGTCGGACAGGGGATTTCAATGAGCAGTTCTTC
>TRBJ2-2|TRBV27|-|-
CASKYQGSGTGELFF
TGTGCCAGCAAATATCAGGGTTCGGGCACCGGGGAGCTGTTTTTT
>TRBJ2-1|TRBV28|-|TRBD2
CASSPPGTRSYNEQFF
TGTGCCAGCAGTCCACCCGGGACTAGATCCTACAATGAGCAGTTCTTC
>TRBJ2-3|TRBV4-1|few|TRBD2
CASSPYTAGGTDTQYF
TGCGCCAGCAGCCCCTATACAGCGGGGGGCACAGATACGCAGTATTTT
>TRBJ1-5|TRBV2|few|-
CASRVNSNQPQHF
TGTGCCAGCAGGGTTAACAGCAATCAGCCCCAGCATTTT
>TRBJ2-6|TRBV3-1/TRBV3-2|-|TRBD1
CASSQNRDRSSGANVLTF
TGTGCCAGCAGCCAGAACCGGGACAGGAGCTCTGGGGCCAACGTCCTGACTTTC
>TRBJ2-7|TRBV12-3/TRBV12-4|once|-
CASLAGDRLEQYF
TGTGCCAGCCTCGCAGGGGACCGCCTCGAGCAGTACTTC
>TRBJ2-3|TRBV9|-|TRBD2
CASSSSGTSAYDTQYF
TGTGCCAGCAGCTCCTCCGGGACTAGCGCATACGATACGCAGTATTTT
>TRBJ2-1|TRBV9|once|-
CASSGRAYNEQFF
TGTGCCAGCAGCGGGAGGGCCTATAATGAGCAGTTCTTC
>TRBJ2-2|TRBV30|-|-
CAWSVGQNTGELFF
TGTGCCTGGAGTGTCGGACAGAACACCGGGGAGCTGTTTTTT
>TRBJ1-2|TRBV2|once|-
CASSEGASLYGYTF
TGTGCCAGCAGTGAAGGAGCCTCCCTCTATGGCTACACCTTC
>TRBJ2-7|TRBV5-4|once|TRBD2
CASSLEGGGREQYF
TGTGCCAGCAGCTTGGAAGGCGGGGGTCGGGAGCAGTACTTC
>TRBJ1-4|TRBV9|-|-
CASSTEAGEKLFF
TGTGCCAGCAGCACGGAGGCCGGGGAAAAACTGTTTTTT
>TRBJ1-4|TRBV18|-|-
CASSPAHGNEKLFF
TGTGCCAGCTCACCCGCCCACGGGAATGAAAAACTGTTTTTT
>TRBJ2-4|TRBV3-1/TRBV3-2|-|-
CASSLQSQNIQYF
TGTGCCAGCAGTCTACAGAGCCAAAACATTCAGTACTTC
>TRBJ2-5|TRBV7-8|-|TRBD1
CASSRTAGTGETQYF
TGTGCCAGCAGCCGAACGGCAGGGACAGGGGAGACCCAGTACTTC
>TRBJ1-3|TRBV6-5|-|-
CASVFTGYPGNTIYF
TGTGCCAGCGTTTTTACAGGGTACCCTGGAAACACCATATATTTT
>TRBJ1-3|TRBV11-2|-|-
CASSLDPPGSGNTIYF
TGTGCCAGCAGCTTAGATCCGCCCGGCTCTGGAAACACCATATATTTT
>TRBJ1-1|TRBV18|-|TRBD1
CASSPVYVGTGGRDTEAFF
TGTGCCAGCTCACCGGTTTATGTGGGGACAGGGGGCCGAGACACTGAAGCTTTCTTT
>TRBJ1-4|TRBV2|-|-
CASSERDEKLFF
TGTGCCAGCAGTGAAAGGGATGAAAAACTGTTTTTT
>TRBJ1-1|TRBV7-9|-|-
CASSLGGGGGHLNTEAFF
TGTGCCAGCAGCTTAGGGGGAGGGGGGGGACACCTTAACACTGAAGCTTTCTTT
>TRBJ2-7|TRBV29-1|-|TRBD1
CSVQPQGQGEQYF
TGCAGCGTTCAACCCCAAGGACAGGGGGAGCAGTACTTC
>TRBJ2-5|TRBV5-1|-|TRBD1
CASSLWDRGEETQYF
TGCGCCAGCAGCTTGTGGGACAGAGGGGAAGAGACCCAGTACTTC
>TRBJ1-1|TRBV3-1/TRBV3-2|-|-
CASSQQTGIGEAFF
TGTGCCAGCAGCCAACAAACAGGGATTGGTGAAGCTTTCTTT
>TRBJ2-1|TRBV10-1|few|-
CASSGSDHSYNEQFF
TGCGCCAGCAGTGGGAGCGACCACTCCTACAATGAGCAGTTCTTC
>TRBJ1-6|TRBV28|few|-
CASRPNLVWDSPLHF
TGTGCCAGCAGGCCCAACCTCGTCTGGGATTCACCCCTCCACTTT
>TRBJ2-3|TRBV6-5|once|TRBD2
CASSYLKTSGSDTQYF
TGTGCCAGCAGTTACTTAAAGACTAGCGGGAGTGATACGCAGTATTTT
>TRBJ2-6|TRBV12-3/TRBV12-4|-|-
CASSFSGANVLTF
TGTGCCAGCAGTTTTTCTGGGGCCAACGTCCTGACTTTC
>TRBJ2-3|TRBV5-1|-|-
CASSLLRAVDTQYF
TGCGCCAGCAGCTTGTTAAGGGCGGTAGATACGCAGTATTTT
>TRBJ1-5|TRBV21-1|-|-
CASSKEVIGCSNQPQHF
TGTGCCAGCAGCAAAGAAGTTATCGGGTGTAGCAATCAGCCCCAGCATTTT
>TRBJ1-4|TRBV10-3|-|-
CATKSSGADNEKLFF
TGTGCCACCAAGTCGTCAGGGGCCGATAATGAAAAACTGTTTTTT
>TRBJ2-7|TRBV4-1|once|-
CASSQTLGSSSYEQYF
TGCGCCAGCAGCCAAACCCTTGGGTCTTCGTCCTACGAGCAGTACTTC
>TRBJ1-2|TRBV28|-|-
CASIPSAGRGYTF
TGTGCCAGCATCCCCTCCGCAGGGCGAGGCTACACCTTC
>TRBJ2-1|TRBV11-2|-|TRBD2
CASSFLAGPYNEQFF
TGTGCCAGCAGCTTCCTAGCGGGGCCCTACAATGAGCAGTTCTTC
>TRBJ1-2|TRBV19|-|TRBD1
CASTTTGTGSNYGYTF
TGTGCCAGTACGACTACCGGGACAGGGAGCAACTATGGCTACACCTTC